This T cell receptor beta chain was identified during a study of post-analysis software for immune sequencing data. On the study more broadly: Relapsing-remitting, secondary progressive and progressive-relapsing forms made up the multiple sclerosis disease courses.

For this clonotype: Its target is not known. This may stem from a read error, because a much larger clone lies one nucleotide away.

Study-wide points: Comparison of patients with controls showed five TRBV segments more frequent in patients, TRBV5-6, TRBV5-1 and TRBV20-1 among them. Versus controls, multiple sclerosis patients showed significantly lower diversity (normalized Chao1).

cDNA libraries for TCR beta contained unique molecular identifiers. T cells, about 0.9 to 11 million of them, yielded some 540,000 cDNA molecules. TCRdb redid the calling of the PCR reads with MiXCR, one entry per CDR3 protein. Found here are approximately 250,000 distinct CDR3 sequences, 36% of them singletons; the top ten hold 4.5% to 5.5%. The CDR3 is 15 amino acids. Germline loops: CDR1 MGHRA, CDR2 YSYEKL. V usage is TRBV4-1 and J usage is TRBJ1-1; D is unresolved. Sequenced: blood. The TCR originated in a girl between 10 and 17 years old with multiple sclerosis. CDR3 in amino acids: CVSSQVAGSDTEAFF. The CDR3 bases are TGCGTCAGCAGCCAAGTAGCCGGTTCGGACACTGAAGCTTTCTTT.